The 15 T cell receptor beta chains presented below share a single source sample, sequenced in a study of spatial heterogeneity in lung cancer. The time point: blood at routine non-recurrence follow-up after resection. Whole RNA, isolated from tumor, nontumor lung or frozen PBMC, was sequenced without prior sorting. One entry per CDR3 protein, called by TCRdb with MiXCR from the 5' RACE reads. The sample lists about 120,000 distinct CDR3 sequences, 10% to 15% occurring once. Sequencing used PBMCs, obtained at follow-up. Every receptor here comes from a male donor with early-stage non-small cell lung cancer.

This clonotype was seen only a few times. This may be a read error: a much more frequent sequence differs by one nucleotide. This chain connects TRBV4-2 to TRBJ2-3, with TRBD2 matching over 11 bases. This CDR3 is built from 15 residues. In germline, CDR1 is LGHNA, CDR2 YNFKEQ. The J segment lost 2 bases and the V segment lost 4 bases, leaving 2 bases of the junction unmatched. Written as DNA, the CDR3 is TGTGCCAGCAGCCTACTAGCGGGGGTCACAGATACGCAGTATTTT. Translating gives CASSLLAGVTDTQYF.

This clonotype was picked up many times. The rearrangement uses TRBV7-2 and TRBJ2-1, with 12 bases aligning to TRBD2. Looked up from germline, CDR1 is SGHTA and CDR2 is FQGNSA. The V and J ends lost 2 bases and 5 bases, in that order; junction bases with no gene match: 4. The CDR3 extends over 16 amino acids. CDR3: CASSLRASGGDNEQFF. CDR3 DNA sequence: TGTGCCAGCAGCTTAAGGGCTAGCGGGGGGGACAATGAGCAGTTCTTC. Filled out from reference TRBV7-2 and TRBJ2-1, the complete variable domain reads GAGVSQSPSNKVTEKGKDVELRCDPISGHTALYWYRQSLGQGLEFLIYFQGNSAPDKSGLPSDRFSAERTGGSVSTLTIQRTQQEDSAVYLCASSLRASGGDNEQFFGPGTRLTVL.

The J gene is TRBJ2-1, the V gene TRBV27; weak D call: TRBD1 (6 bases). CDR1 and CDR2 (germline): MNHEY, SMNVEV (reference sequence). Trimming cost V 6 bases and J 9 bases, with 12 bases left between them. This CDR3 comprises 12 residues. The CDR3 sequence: CASRLGGSEQFF. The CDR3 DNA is TGTGCCAGCAGGTTAGGGGGTAGTGAGCAGTTCTTC.

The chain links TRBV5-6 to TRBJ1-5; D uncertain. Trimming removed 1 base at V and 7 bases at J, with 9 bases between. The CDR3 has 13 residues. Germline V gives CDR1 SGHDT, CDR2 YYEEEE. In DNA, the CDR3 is TGTGCCAGCAGCTTGCGTTCTGAGCAGCCCCAGCATTTT. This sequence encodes CASSLRSEQPQHF.

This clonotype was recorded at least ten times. The CDR3 region has the DNA TGTGCCAGCAGCCTAGACGTTTGGGGGGCCACCTACGAGCAGTACTTC. Protein: CASSLDVWGATYEQYF. The genes are TRBV3-1 and TRBJ2-7, with D possibly being TRBD1 or TRBD2 (6 bases each). The CDR3 sequence is 16 residues long. The germline CDR1 and CDR2 sequences are LGHDT and YNNKEL (reference sequence). V gave up 4 bases and J gave up 2 bases, with 18 bases separating them.

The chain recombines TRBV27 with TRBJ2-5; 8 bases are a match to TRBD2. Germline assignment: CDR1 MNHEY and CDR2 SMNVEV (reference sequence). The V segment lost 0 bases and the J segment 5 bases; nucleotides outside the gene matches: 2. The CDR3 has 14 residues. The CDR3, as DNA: TGTGCCAGCAGTTTATCCCTAGCGGGCGAGACCCAGTACTTC. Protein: CASSLSLAGETQYF.

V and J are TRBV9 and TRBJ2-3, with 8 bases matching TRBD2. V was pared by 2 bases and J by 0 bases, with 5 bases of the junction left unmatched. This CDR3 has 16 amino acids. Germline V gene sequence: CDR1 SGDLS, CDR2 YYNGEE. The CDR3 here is CASSVPQRGSTDTQYF. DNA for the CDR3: TGTGCCAGCAGCGTTCCCCAGCGGGGGAGCACAGATACGCAGTATTTT. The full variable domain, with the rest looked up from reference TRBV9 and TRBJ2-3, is DSGVTQTPKHLITATGQRVTLRCSPRSGDLSVYWYQQSLDQGLQFLIQYYNGEERAKGNILERFSAQQFPDLHSELNLSSLELGDSALYFCASSVPQRGSTDTQYFGPGTRLTVL.

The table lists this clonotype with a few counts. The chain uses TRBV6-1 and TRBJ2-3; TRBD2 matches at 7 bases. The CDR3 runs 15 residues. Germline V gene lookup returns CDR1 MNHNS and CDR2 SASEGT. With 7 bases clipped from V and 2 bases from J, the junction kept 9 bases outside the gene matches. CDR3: CASTFSRGTTDTQYF. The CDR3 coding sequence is TGTGCCAGCACCTTTTCGCGGGGGACCACAGATACGCAGTATTTT.

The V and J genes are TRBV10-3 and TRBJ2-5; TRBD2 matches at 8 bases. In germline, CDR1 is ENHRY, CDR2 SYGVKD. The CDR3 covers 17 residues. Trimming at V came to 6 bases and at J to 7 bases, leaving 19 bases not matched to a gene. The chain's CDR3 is CAISSTLKAQAGGTQYF. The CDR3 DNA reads TGTGCCATCAGCTCAACCTTAAAAGCCCAGGCGGGGGGGACCCAGTACTTC.

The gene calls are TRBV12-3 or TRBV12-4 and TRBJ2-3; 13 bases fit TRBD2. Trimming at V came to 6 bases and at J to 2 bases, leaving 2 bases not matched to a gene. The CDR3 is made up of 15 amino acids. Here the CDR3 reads CASRGTSGATDTQYF. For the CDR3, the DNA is TGTGCCAGCAGGGGGACTAGCGGGGCCACAGATACGCAGTATTTT.

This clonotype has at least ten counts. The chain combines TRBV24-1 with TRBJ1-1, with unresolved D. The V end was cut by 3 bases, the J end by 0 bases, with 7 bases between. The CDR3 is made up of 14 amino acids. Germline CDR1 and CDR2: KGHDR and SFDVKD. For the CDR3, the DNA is TGTGCCACCAGTGATAACAGATTGAACACTGAAGCTTTCTTT. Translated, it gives CATSDNRLNTEAFF.

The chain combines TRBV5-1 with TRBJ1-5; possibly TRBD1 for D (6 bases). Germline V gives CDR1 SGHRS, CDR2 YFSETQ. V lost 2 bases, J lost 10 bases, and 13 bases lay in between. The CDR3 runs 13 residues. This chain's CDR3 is CASSFAQGDPQHF. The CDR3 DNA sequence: TGCGCCAGCAGCTTCGCACAGGGCGATCCCCAGCATTTT.

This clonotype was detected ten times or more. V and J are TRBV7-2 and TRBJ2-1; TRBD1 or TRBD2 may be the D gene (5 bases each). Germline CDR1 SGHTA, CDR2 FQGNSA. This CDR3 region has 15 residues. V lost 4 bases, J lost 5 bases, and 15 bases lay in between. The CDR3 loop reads CASSSTGPVNNEQFF. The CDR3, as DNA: TGTGCCAGCAGCTCTACGGGGCCAGTCAACAATGAGCAGTTCTTC.

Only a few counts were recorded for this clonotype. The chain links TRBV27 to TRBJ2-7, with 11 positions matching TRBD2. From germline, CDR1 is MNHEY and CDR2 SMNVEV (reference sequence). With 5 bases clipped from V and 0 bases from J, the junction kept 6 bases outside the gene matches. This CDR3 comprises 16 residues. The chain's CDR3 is CASSPLAGGLSYEQYF. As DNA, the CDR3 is TGTGCCAGCAGTCCCCTAGCGGGGGGCCTCTCCTACGAGCAGTACTTC.

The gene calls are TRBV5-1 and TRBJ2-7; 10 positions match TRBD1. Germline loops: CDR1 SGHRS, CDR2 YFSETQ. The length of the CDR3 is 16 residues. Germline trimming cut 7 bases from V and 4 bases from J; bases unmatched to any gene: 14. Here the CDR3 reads CASQMTGGVFQYEQYF. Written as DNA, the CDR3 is TGCGCCAGCCAAATGACAGGGGGCGTCTTCCAATACGAGCAGTACTTC. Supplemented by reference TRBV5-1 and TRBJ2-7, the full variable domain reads KAGVTQTPRYLIKTRGQQVTLSCSPISGHRSVSWYQQTPGQGLQFLFEYFSETQRNKGNFPGRFSGRQFSNSRSEMNVSTLELGDSALYLCASQMTGGVFQYEQYFGPGTRLTVT.